The 5 T cell receptor beta chains reported below all come from one sample, sequenced in a study of blood T cells in healthy people across ages. Sample-barcoded 5' priming and a J-beta primer mix drove a second PCR of roughly 6 to 12 cycles. TCRdb redid the calling of the 5' RACE reads with MiXCR, one entry per CDR3 protein. Of roughly 500,000 distinct CDR3 sequences in the sample, around 24% were seen once. The same data also contributed to another study, on T cells of mothers and their children.

Sequencing was done on a sample of blood. These receptors came from a boy younger than 18 in good health.

Many counts were recorded for this clonotype. The rearrangement uses TRBV29-1 and TRBJ1-5; TRBD1 aligns across 7 bases. V lost 7 bases and J lost 2; bases outside the gene matches: 8. CDR1 is SQVTM and CDR2 is ANQGSEA in the germline V gene. The CDR3 consists of 14 residues. In nucleotides, the CDR3 is TGCAGCGCTTCCACAGGGGACGGCAATCAGCCCCAGCATTTT. Its protein is CSASTGDGNQPQHF. The variable domain in full, completed from reference TRBV29-1 and TRBJ1-5, reads SAVISQKPSRDICQRGTSLTIQCQVDSQVTMMFWYRQQPGQSLTLIATANQGSEATYESGFVIDKFPISRPNLTFSTLTVSNMSPEDSSIYLCSASTGDGNQPQHFGDGTRLSIL.

This clonotype has more than one count but fewer than ten. The V and J genes are TRBV14 and TRBJ2-4; 14 nucleotides line up with TRBD2. V lost 5 bases to trimming and J lost 6 bases; unmatched junction nucleotides: 15. CDR3 length equals 19 residues. CDR1 SGHDN and CDR2 FVKESK come from the germline V gene. CDR3 protein: CASSGSPGLAGVKANIQYF. The CDR3 nucleotides are TGTGCCAGCAGCGGAAGTCCGGGACTAGCGGGAGTCAAGGCAAACATTCAGTACTTC.

This clonotype turned up a few times. The chain carries TRBV14 and TRBJ2-5; D gene uncertain. CDR3 length: 14 amino acids. CDR1 and CDR2 from the germline V gene are SGHDN and FVKESK. The V end lost 3 bases, the J end lost 2 bases, and 10 bases lay between the germline ends. CDR3 DNA: TGTGCCAGCAGCCACCCCGCCTGGCAAGAGACCCAGTACTTC. It encodes CASSHPAWQETQYF.

This chain connects TRBV7-3 to TRBJ2-7; 8 bases agree with TRBD2. The CDR3 sequence is 15 residues long. The germline gives CDR1 SGHTA, CDR2 FQGTGA. V was clipped by 5 bases and J by 5 bases; unmatched bases: 11. CDR3 in amino acids: CASSPRVAGIDEQYF. Here the CDR3 DNA reads TGTGCCAGCAGCCCTAGGGTAGCGGGAATCGACGAGCAGTACTTC.

This chain links TRBV27 with TRBJ2-7; the match to TRBD2 covers 7 bases. CDR3 length: 12 residues. V lost 8 bases to trimming and J lost 2 bases; unmatched junction nucleotides: 3. CDR1 and CDR2 (germline): MNHEY, SMNVEV (reference sequence). CDR3 sequence reads: CASGGRAYEQYF. As DNA, the CDR3 is TGTGCCAGCGGAGGGAGGGCCTACGAGCAGTACTTC.